These 23 T cell receptor beta chains were sequenced from one sample in a study of technical replicates of blood from a few donors (dated by TCRdb to the late 2010s). Libraries were built with the immunoSEQ multiplex PCR assay. TCRdb obtained this table from immuneACCESS and retained in-frame rearrangements with V and J assigned. These tables miss some clones; where compared with another copy, unresolved V genes account for less than half of the shortfall, and the remainder is unexplained. The table for this sample lists tens of thousands of clones; 90% of them were counted only once. Together, the top ten hold under 5.5% of the sample. The specimen was PBMCs. The origin of the receptors is a human donor in good health. Some clones in this sample may be carry-over from other donors' samples.

The chain carries TRBV4-3 and TRBJ1-2, with D maybe TRBD1 (6 bases). V was shortened by 4 bases and J by 1 base, with 13 bases between the two germline ends. Germline V gene data show CDR1 as LGHNA and CDR2 as YSLEER. This CDR3 has 15 residues. The CDR3 sequence is CASSPSGQNNYGYTF. For the CDR3, the DNA is TGCGCCAGCAGCCCCAGCGGACAGAATAACTATGGCTACACCTTC.

The chain links TRBV29-1 to TRBJ2-5; 10 bases fit TRBD2. There are 14 residues in the CDR3. The germline CDR1 and CDR2 sequences are SQVTM and ANQGSEA. After removal of 5 bases from V and 5 bases from J, the junction contained 8 bases not matched to a gene. Here the CDR3 reads CSVWASGSFETQYF. As DNA, the CDR3 is TGCAGCGTTTGGGCTAGCGGGAGCTTTGAGACCCAGTACTTC.

This clone was seen a handful of times. This chain joins TRBV4-2 and TRBJ1-5, with 7 bases matching TRBD1. This CDR3 spans 15 amino acids. V was clipped by 0 bases and J by 4 bases; unmatched bases: 3. Looked up from germline, CDR1 is LGHNA and CDR2 is YNFKEQ. DNA for the CDR3: TGTGCCAGCAGCCAAGAACTACAGGGGAATCAGCCCCAGCATTTT. Amino acids: CASSQELQGNQPQHF.

This chain joins TRBV4-2 and TRBJ1-3; no clear D. The germline V gene encodes CDR1 LGHNA and CDR2 YNFKEQ. The V end was cut by 2 bases, the J end by 2 bases, with 10 bases between. The CDR3 covers 15 residues. The CDR3 DNA is TGTGCCAGCAGCCAATACCATAGCCCTGGAAACACCATATATTTT. This codes for CASSQYHSPGNTIYF.

The gene calls are TRBV5-4 and TRBJ2-3; 15 bases fit TRBD2. The CDR3 sequence is 18 residues long. V gave up 4 bases and J gave up 1 base; unmatched junction bases: 7. The germline CDR1 and CDR2 sequences are SGHNT and YYREEE (reference sequence). This chain's CDR3 is CASSPAGTSGGRTDTQYF. The CDR3 DNA follows: TGTGCCAGCAGCCCGGCCGGGACTAGCGGGGGGCGCACAGATACGCAGTATTTT.

V and J are TRBV7-2 and TRBJ2-7; 8 bases agree with TRBD1. This CDR3 comprises 14 residues. V was clipped by 1 base and J by 3 bases; unmatched bases: 2. Germline CDR1 is SGHTA and CDR2 is FQGNSA. Here the CDR3 reads CASSLVGQGYEQYF. The CDR3 DNA reads as TGTGCCAGCAGCTTAGTCGGACAGGGCTACGAGCAGTACTTC.

This clone was recorded once. This chain connects TRBV5-1 to TRBJ2-5; 7 bases fit TRBD1. Per germline, CDR1 SGHRS and CDR2 YFSETQ. V was clipped by 7 bases and J by 2 bases; unmatched bases: 11. The CDR3 runs 15 residues. CDR3 DNA: TGCGCCAGCCGCGAACGCACGGGACAGCAAGAGACCCAGTACTTC. Encoded protein: CASRERTGQQETQYF. Filled out from reference TRBV5-1 and TRBJ2-5, the complete variable domain reads KAGVTQTPRYLIKTRGQQVTLSCSPISGHRSVSWYQQTPGQGLQFLFEYFSETQRNKGNFPGRFSGRQFSNSRSEMNVSTLELGDSALYLCASRERTGQQETQYFGPGTRLLVL.

This clone has just one count. The chain couples TRBV9 to TRBJ2-3, with a weak D call TRBD2 (5 bases). In germline, CDR1 is SGDLS, CDR2 YYNGEE. The V end was cut by 0 bases, the J end by 2 bases, with 7 bases between. The length of the CDR3 is 14 residues. In nucleotides, the CDR3 is TGTGCCAGCAGCGTAGCGGAGGCCACAGATACGCAGTATTTT. Protein product: CASSVAEATDTQYF.

The chain carries TRBV4-3 and TRBJ2-7, with 8 bases fitting TRBD2. Germline V gives CDR1 LGHNA, CDR2 YSLEER. With V trimmed by 0 bases and J by 6 bases, 7 bases remained unmatched. This CDR3 has 15 residues. The CDR3 DNA reads as TGCGCCAGCAGCCAAGACGGGGGGGCTGGGATCGAGCAGTACTTC. Translating gives CASSQDGGAGIEQYF.

This chain links TRBV30 with TRBJ2-7; TRBD1 agrees at 7 bases. The ends lost 5 bases at V and 6 bases at J; junction bases unmatched: 7. The CDR3 loop spans 12 amino acids. Germline V lookup: CDR1 GTSNPN, CDR2 SVGIG (reference sequence). The CDR3 region has the DNA TGTGCCTGGGACACAGGGGATGGCGAGCAGTACTTC. This codes for CAWDTGDGEQYF.

This clone showed up just once. The V gene is TRBV7-2, the J gene TRBJ2-1, with D maybe TRBD1 (5 bases). The CDR3 sequence is 14 residues long. V dropped 8 bases and J dropped 3 bases, with 14 bases sitting between them. CDR1 is SGHTA and CDR2 is FQGNSA in the germline V gene. This CDR3 is CASRDSPFYNEQFF. The CDR3 DNA follows: TGTGCCAGCCGAGACAGTCCTTTCTACAATGAGCAGTTCTTC.

This clone was seen only a few times. This chain connects TRBV7-9 to TRBJ1-6; D not resolved. The CDR3 spans 12 residues. Looked up from germline, CDR1 is SEHNR and CDR2 is FQNEAQ (reference sequence). V was pared by 0 bases and J by 8 bases, with 2 bases between. The CDR3 is CASSLADSPLHF. CDR3 bases: TGTGCCAGCAGCTTAGCCGATTCACCCCTCCACTTT.

This sequence joins TRBV7-9 and TRBJ2-7, with TRBD2 as a possible D gene (6 bases). Germline V lookup: CDR1 SEHNR, CDR2 FQNEAQ (reference sequence). The CDR3 runs to 16 residues. Trimming shortened V by 5 bases and J by 6 bases, and 23 bases separated the two germline ends. This chain's CDR3 is CASSDSNLGRRVEQYF. CDR3 bases: TGTGCCAGCAGCGACAGTAACCTGGGGCGGAGGGTCGAGCAGTACTTC.

This chain uses TRBV29-1 with TRBJ2-2; 11 bases align to TRBD1. Germline V gene sequence: CDR1 SQVTM, CDR2 ANQGSEA. The J segment lost 8 bases and the V segment lost 6 bases, leaving 2 bases of the junction unmatched. There are 12 residues in the CDR3. CDR3 DNA: TGCAGCGTGGGACAGGGGGTAGGGGAGCTGTTTTTT. It translates to CSVGQGVGELFF.

The chain combines TRBV18 with TRBJ2-7; 7 nucleotides match TRBD1. Germline V CDR1 and CDR2: KGHSH, LQKENI. The ends lost 3 bases at V and 0 bases at J; junction bases unmatched: 14. The CDR3 is 18 amino acids. The CDR3 spells CASSPQVSRGLSSYEQYF. The CDR3 bases are TGTGCCAGCTCACCGCAGGTTTCTAGGGGGCTGAGCTCCTACGAGCAGTACTTC.

V usage is TRBV11-3 and J usage is TRBJ2-7, with D possibly TRBD1 on 6 matching bases. V lost 4 bases and J lost 3, with 10 bases in between. Per germline, CDR1 SGHNT and CDR2 YENEEA. The length of the CDR3 is 13 residues. CDR3 sequence (DNA): TGTGCCAGCAGCTACTCGGACAGCTACGAGCAGTACTTC. Its translation is CASSYSDSYEQYF.

V and J are TRBV5-6 and TRBJ2-2, with a possible D match to TRBD2 (6 bases). In germline, CDR1 is SGHDT, CDR2 YYEEEE. V gave up 0 bases and J gave up 6 bases, with 21 bases separating them. There are 18 residues in the CDR3. The CDR3 nucleotides read TGTGCCAGCAGCTTGGCCCACGGTAGCGGAGTTTACGCCGGGGAGCTGTTTTTT. Its protein is CASSLAHGSGVYAGELFF.

The chain combines TRBV18 with TRBJ2-1, with 11 bases aligning to TRBD2. CDR3 length: 18 amino acids. Per germline, CDR1 KGHSH and CDR2 LQKENI. The trim removed 1 base at V and 2 bases at J, leaving 7 bases unmatched. The CDR3 here is CASSPLSGLAGPYNEQFF. DNA of the CDR3: TGTGCCAGCTCACCACTCTCCGGACTAGCGGGTCCCTACAATGAGCAGTTCTTC.

The chain links TRBV7-9 to TRBJ1-1; TRBD1 might be the D (6 bases). CDR3 length: 16 residues. CDR1 and CDR2 (germline): SEHNR, FQNEAQ (reference sequence). Trimming stripped 8 bases from V and 5 bases from J, with 24 bases between. The CDR3, as DNA: TGTGCCAGCCTAACATACATCGGGGGGGGGCGAACTGAAGCTTTCTTT. Protein: CASLTYIGGGRTEAFF.

The chain employs TRBV13 and TRBJ2-2, with 7 bases that match TRBD1. CDR3 length: 19 amino acids. CDR1 and CDR2 from the germline V gene are PRHDT and FYEKMQ (reference sequence). V lost 3 bases and J lost 2; bases outside the gene matches: 15. CDR3 sequence: CASSFGRQGSSPNTGELFF. The CDR3 DNA sequence: TGTGCCAGCAGCTTCGGCCGACAGGGTTCATCCCCTAACACCGGGGAGCTGTTTTTT.

CDR3 protein: CASSSNPPRGREKLFF. In nucleotides, the CDR3 is TGTGCCAGCAGCTCCAACCCCCCCCGGGGGAGGGAAAAACTGTTTTTT. The V call is TRBV7-8, the J call TRBJ1-4, with D possibly being TRBD1 (5 bases). CDR3 length equals 16 residues. CDR1 is SGHVS, CDR2 FQNEAQ, per germline. Trimming stripped 4 bases from V and 8 bases from J, with 20 bases between.

J is TRBJ2-5 and V is TRBV7-7; D is ambiguous. Germline loops: CDR1 SSHAT, CDR2 FNYEAQ (reference sequence). Between the trimmed V and J ends, which lost 4 bases and 1 base, there was a span of 19 bases. There are 17 residues in the CDR3. The CDR3 region has the DNA TGTGCCAGCAGCTCAAACCCAGGCCAATCGGCCCAAGAGACCCAGTACTTC. Translation gives CASSSNPGQSAQETQYF.

The chain couples TRBV5-4 to TRBJ2-1; 11 nucleotides line up with TRBD1. Trimming removed 1 base from V and 5 bases from J; junction bases left unmatched: 2. Germline V lookup: CDR1 SGHNT, CDR2 YYREEE (reference sequence). The CDR3 runs 15 residues. Here the CDR3 reads CASSLSGQGDNEQFF. As DNA, the CDR3 is TGTGCCAGCAGCTTGTCGGGACAGGGGGACAATGAGCAGTTCTTC. Full variable domain (outside the CDR3, taken from reference TRBV5-4 and TRBJ2-1): ETGVTQSPTHLIKTRGQQVTLRCSSQSGHNTVSWYQQALGQGPQFIFQYYREEENGRGNFPPRFSGLQFPNYSSELNVNALELDDSALYLCASSLSGQGDNEQFFGPGTRLTVL.